The clone carrying this T cell receptor (beta chain) was observed many times. Its target is not known. This CDR3 comprises 14 residues. Germline lookup yields CDR1 DFQATT and CDR2 SNEGSKA (reference sequence). V lost 2 bases and J 5 bases, leaving 13 bases between the germline ends. It was with unique molecular identifiers that the TCRbeta library was prepared. MiXCR was run by TCRdb on the PCR reads, yielding one entry per CDR3 protein. The table includes 120,000 or so distinct CDR3 sequences, roughly 23% detected once. The sample comes from a study of T-cell reconstitution after alpha-beta-depleted transplantation in children. Study-wide results and caveats: Several hundred graft clones that had expanded were reportedly the source of alpha-beta T cells about two months after transplant. The origin of high day-60 TCRbeta diversity in some patients lay in surviving recipient T cells and thymic progenitors.

This sequence was found in a male patient under 10 years old who had a stem cell transplant for chronic granulomatous disease, so the T cells may come from the graft donor. The chain joins TRBV20-1 to TRBJ1-5, with D maybe TRBD1 (6 bases). The starting material was PBMCs, mostly from graft donor cells, obtained 180 days after TCRalphabeta/CD19-depleted stem cell transplant. CDR3 nucleotides: TGCAGTGCTAGATCGGGGGCGAGCTATCAGCCCCAGCATTTT. Translation gives CSARSGASYQPQHF.